Listed below are T cell receptor beta chains from one sample, sequenced in a study of human T cells and chemical hapten exposure. MiXCR was run by TCRdb on the RACE reads, yielding one entry per CDR3 protein. The table includes about 120,000 distinct CDR3 sequences, approximately 15% detected once. The sample was whole blood, taken in connection with sensitization to the hapten diphenylcyclopropenone (DPC). The receptors were sampled from a woman younger than 30 with alopecia areata. Some clones in this sample may be carry-over from other donors' samples. CDR3s include the opening cysteine and the closing phenylalanine or tryptophan. The D gene is left open where the match is weak. The size of a clone is reported for some rows only, either as once, few or many, or as a class for expanded clones.

V gene: TRBV28; D gene: TRBD2; J gene: TRBJ2-1; clone size: few; CDR3 protein: CASTNSGASYNEQFF; CDR3 DNA: TGTGCCAGCACCAATAGCGGGGCGAGCTACAATGAGCAGTTCTTC
V gene: TRBV20-1; D gene: -; J gene: TRBJ2-5; clone size: -; CDR3 protein: CSAKHGETQYF; CDR3 DNA: TGCAGTGCCAAGCACGGGGAGACCCAGTACTTC
V gene: TRBV3-2; D gene: -; J gene: TRBJ1-4; clone size: -; CDR3 protein: CASSQDEAATNEKLFF; CDR3 DNA: TGTGCCAGCAGCCAAGACGAGGCGGCAACTAATGAAAAACTGTTTTTT
V gene: TRBV4-2; D gene: -; J gene: TRBJ2-4; clone size: few; CDR3 protein: CASSPNDKAKNIQYF; CDR3 DNA: TGTGCCAGCAGCCCAAATGACAAGGCCAAAAACATTCAGTACTTC
V gene: TRBV2; D gene: -; J gene: TRBJ2-5; clone size: few; CDR3 protein: CASSEWDQETQYF; CDR3 DNA: TGTGCCAGCAGTGAATGGGACCAAGAGACCCAGTACTTC
V gene: TRBV7-9; D gene: -; J gene: TRBJ2-7; clone size: -; CDR3 protein: CASSRDAEQYF; CDR3 DNA: TGTGCCAGCAGCCGGGATGCCGAGCAGTACTTC
V gene: TRBV27; D gene: -; J gene: TRBJ2-2; clone size: many; CDR3 protein: CASSLVGNTGELFF; CDR3 DNA: TGTGCCAGCAGTTTAGTGGGGAACACCGGGGAGCTGTTTTTT
V gene: TRBV2; D gene: TRBD1; J gene: TRBJ1-5; clone size: -; CDR3 protein: CASRQGDRGSNQPQHF; CDR3 DNA: TGTGCCAGCAGGCAGGGGGACCGAGGTAGCAATCAGCCCCAGCATTTT
V gene: TRBV28; D gene: -; J gene: TRBJ2-7; clone size: many; CDR3 protein: CASRTGEYEQYF; CDR3 DNA: TGTGCCAGCAGAACTGGGGAGTACGAGCAGTACTTC
V gene: TRBV29-1; D gene: -; J gene: TRBJ2-1; clone size: -; CDR3 protein: CSSEGNVGQFF; CDR3 DNA: TGCAGCTCCGAAGGGAACGTCGGGCAGTTCTTC
V gene: TRBV5-1; D gene: -; J gene: TRBJ2-2; clone size: -; CDR3 protein: CASSTGTTNTGELFF; CDR3 DNA: TGCGCCAGCAGCACCGGGACAACGAACACCGGGGAGCTGTTTTTT
V gene: TRBV20-1; D gene: -; J gene: TRBJ1-6; clone size: few; CDR3 protein: CSATRRVRIKSSYNSPLHF; CDR3 DNA: TGCAGTGCTACCCGCAGAGTGCGAATTAAGAGCTCCTATAATTCACCCCTCCACTTT
V gene: TRBV5-1; D gene: -; J gene: TRBJ2-2; clone size: -; CDR3 protein: CASTSLGAGELFF; CDR3 DNA: TGCGCCAGCACGAGTTTGGGGGCCGGGGAGCTGTTTTTT
V gene: TRBV9; D gene: -; J gene: TRBJ1-1; clone size: few; CDR3 protein: CASSSRGRNTEAFF; CDR3 DNA: TGTGCCAGCAGCTCGAGGGGGAGGAACACTGAAGCTTTCTTT
V gene: TRBV11-2; D gene: -; J gene: TRBJ2-7; clone size: -; CDR3 protein: CASSPIAGTTYEQYF; CDR3 DNA: TGTGCCAGCAGCCCAATAGCCGGGACAACCTACGAGCAGTACTTC